The 27 T cell receptor beta chains in this list originate from one sample, sequenced in a study of blood T cell repertoires in COVID-19. Sequencing used immunoSEQ multiplex PCR; TCRdb keeps in-frame clones, though not all of them. This sample has more than 65,000 clones, with around 85% found just once. The source material was peripheral blood. The receptors shown here come from a man between 60 and 70 years old with acute or convalescent COVID-19.

The chain links TRBV3-1 (or the pseudogene TRBV3-2) to TRBJ1-6; D is ambiguous. The V gene lost 4 bases and the J gene lost 10 bases, with 20 bases spanning the gap. This CDR3 contains 16 residues. Germline CDR1 is LGHDT and CDR2 is YNNKEL (reference sequence). CDR3 in amino acids: CASSPREVISLSPLHF. CDR3 DNA sequence: TGTGCCAGCAGCCCCCGGGAGGTTATAAGTTTGTCACCCCTCCACTTT.

This clone was counted a single time. This sequence joins TRBV9 and TRBJ1-4, with TRBD1 matching 9 bases. This CDR3 region has 16 residues. Germline CDR1 reads SGDLS; CDR2 reads YYNGEE. V lost 3 bases, J lost 6 bases, and 9 bases stayed unmatched. The CDR3 spells CASSDPTGQGDEKLFF. Here the CDR3 DNA reads TGTGCCAGCAGCGACCCGACGGGACAGGGTGATGAAAAACTGTTTTTT.

This chain joins TRBV7-9 and TRBJ1-2; 7 bases are shared with TRBD1. Germline-derived CDR1 and CDR2 are SEHNR and FQNEAQ (reference sequence). The CDR3 sequence is 12 residues long. J lost 7 bases, V lost 4 bases, and 3 bases had no gene match. CDR3 sequence (DNA): TGTGCCAGCAGCTCGACAGGGATTGGCTACACCTTC. As protein: CASSSTGIGYTF.

The gene calls are TRBV5-1 and TRBJ1-1; 10 nucleotides agree with TRBD1. V was clipped by 0 bases and J by 3 bases; unmatched bases: 5. CDR1 and CDR2 from the germline V gene are SGHRS and YFSETQ. This CDR3 region has 16 residues. CDR3 bases: TGCGCCAGCAGCTTGGGGGACAGGGGAGGGTACACTGAAGCTTTCTTT. It translates to CASSLGDRGGYTEAFF.

The table lists this clone with a few counts. This chain joins TRBV6-2 or TRBV6-3 and TRBJ1-2, with 8 bases that match TRBD1. V trimming: 3 bases; J trimming: 2 bases; junction bases outside the gene matches: 8. Per the germline V gene, CDR1 is MNHEY and CDR2 is SVGEGT. This CDR3 contains 16 residues. As DNA, the CDR3 is TGTGCCAGCAGTTATTCTTTGGACAGGGCAAACTATGGCTACACCTTC. Translating gives CASSYSLDRANYGYTF.

This chain uses TRBV12-2 with TRBJ1-6. TRBV12-2 counts as a pseudogene. The CDR3 has 18 residues. The CDR3 nucleotides are TGTGCAAGTCGCTTAGCAGGGGACTCGAGCTCCTATAATTCACCCCTCCACTTT. Its protein is CASRLAGDSSSYNSPLHF.

The rearrangement links TRBV6-2 or TRBV6-3 to TRBJ2-5; D is unclear. The CDR3 spans 14 residues. Germline loops: CDR1 MNHEY, CDR2 SVGEGT. Trimming removed 3 bases at V and 4 bases at J, with 12 bases between. The CDR3, as DNA: TGTGCCAGCAGTTATATCAAAACGGGAGAGACCCAGTACTTC. Amino acids: CASSYIKTGETQYF.

This chain uses TRBV6-2 or TRBV6-3 with TRBJ2-2; tentative D call: TRBD1 (5 bases). The CDR3 totals 15 residues. Per germline, CDR1 MNHEY and CDR2 SVGEGT. Trimming took 2 bases from V and 3 from J, leaving 10 bases between them. The CDR3 is CASSYKQGYTGELFF. Written as DNA, the CDR3 is TGTGCCAGCAGTTACAAGCAGGGTTACACCGGGGAGCTGTTTTTT.

This clone has only a few counts. The gene calls are TRBV14 and TRBJ1-3; 7 bases are shared with TRBD1. J gave up 0 bases and V 4 bases, and 3 bases lay outside the gene matches. Looked up from germline, CDR1 is SGHDN and CDR2 is FVKESK. This CDR3 region has 15 residues. The chain's CDR3 is CASSRQGSSGNTIYF. As DNA, the CDR3 is TGTGCCAGCAGCCGACAGGGCTCCTCTGGAAACACCATATATTTT.

The genes are TRBV3-1 (or the pseudogene TRBV3-2) and TRBJ1-2, with D possibly TRBD1 on 6 matching bases. The V and J ends lost 4 bases and 3 bases respectively, with 15 bases between them. The CDR3 totals 15 residues. CDR1 is LGHDT, CDR2 YNNKEL, per germline (reference sequence). The CDR3 reads CASSLRQDFYYGYTF. CDR3 in DNA: TGTGCCAGCAGCCTAAGACAGGACTTTTACTATGGCTACACCTTC.

This chain links TRBV2 with TRBJ1-2; TRBD1 agrees at 8 bases. The V and J ends lost 8 bases and 5 bases, in that order; junction bases with no gene match: 4. There are 12 residues in the CDR3. CDR1 SNHLY and CDR2 FYNNEI come from the germline V gene. CDR3 loop: CASGGQGYGYTF. The CDR3, as DNA: TGTGCCAGCGGTGGACAGGGTTATGGCTACACCTTC.

The CDR3 spells CASSKDRGLVEKLFF. CDR3 nucleotide sequence: TGTGCCAGCAGCAAGGACAGGGGGCTGGTAGAAAAACTGTTTTTT. The rearrangement links TRBV21-1 to TRBJ1-4; whether TRBD1, the table's D call, matches the DNA was not checked. TRBV21-1 has pseudogene status. The CDR3 spans 15 residues.

This chain uses TRBV6-5 with TRBJ1-1; D is perhaps TRBD1 (5 bases). V was shortened by 5 bases and J by 6 bases, with 19 bases between the two germline ends. The CDR3 length is 15 residues. CDR1 is MNHEY, CDR2 SVGAGI, per germline. This CDR3 reads CASSPGGEGRAEAFF. CDR3 nucleotides: TGTGCCAGCAGTCCGGGGGGGGAAGGGCGCGCTGAAGCTTTCTTT.

The CDR3 region has the DNA TGTGCCAGCAGCCAAGCGGGTACCTCTGGAAACACCATATATTTT. This translates into CASSQAGTSGNTIYF. V usage is TRBV3-1 (or the pseudogene TRBV3-2) and J usage is TRBJ1-3; D is unresolved. V lost 1 base to trimming and J lost 0 bases, with 7 bases between them. The CDR3 runs 15 residues. Germline CDR1 LGHDT, CDR2 YNNKEL (reference sequence).

The chain is built from TRBV29-1 and TRBJ1-1, with TRBD1 as a possible D gene (6 bases). From germline, CDR1 is SQVTM and CDR2 ANQGSEA. V was trimmed by 6 bases and J by 6 bases, leaving 11 bases between them. The CDR3 totals 11 residues. The CDR3 DNA is TGCAGCGTGAAAGGGACATCTGAAGCTTTCTTT. Its protein is CSVKGTSEAFF.

This clone appeared once. The chain links TRBV6-2 or TRBV6-3 to TRBJ2-7; TRBD1 agrees at 9 bases. V dropped 4 bases and J dropped 0; count of bases not matched to a gene: 10. CDR3 size: 17 residues. The germline V gene encodes CDR1 MNHEY and CDR2 SVGEGT. CDR3 loop: CASSSSRDRDFSYEQYF. The CDR3 bases are TGTGCCAGCAGTTCTAGCCGGGACAGGGATTTCTCCTACGAGCAGTACTTC.

J is TRBJ1-1 and V is TRBV7-2, with TRBD1 matching over 7 bases. The V segment lost 5 bases and the J segment 7 bases; nucleotides outside the gene matches: 10. The germline V gene has CDR1 SGHTA and CDR2 FQGNSA. This CDR3 is 14 amino acids long. The CDR3 protein is CASSADRDRREAFF. Here the CDR3 DNA reads TGTGCCAGCAGCGCCGACAGGGACCGTCGTGAAGCTTTCTTT. The whole variable domain, filled in from reference TRBV7-2 and TRBJ1-1, reads GAGVSQSPSNKVTEKGKDVELRCDPISGHTALYWYRQSLGQGLEFLIYFQGNSAPDKSGLPSDRFSAERTGGSVSTLTIQRTQQEDSAVYLCASSADRDRREAFFGQGTRLTVV.

The chain couples TRBV5-1 to TRBJ2-2; TRBD1 agrees at 10 bases. The V and J ends lost 5 bases and 2 bases, in that order; junction bases with no gene match: 12. CDR3 length: 18 amino acids. Germline-derived CDR1 and CDR2 are SGHRS and YFSETQ. The CDR3 sequence is CASSITLRTGGNTGELFF. CDR3 DNA: TGCGCCAGCAGTATTACTCTCCGGACAGGGGGAAACACCGGGGAGCTGTTTTTT.

This rearrangement joins TRBV18 to TRBJ1-2; D possibly corresponds to TRBD1 (5 bases). V was shortened by 6 bases and J by 4 bases, with 18 bases between the two germline ends. Germline V lookup: CDR1 KGHSH, CDR2 LQKENI. The CDR3 runs 15 residues. The CDR3 sequence is CASSHDRPDGYGYTF. Written as DNA, the CDR3 is TGTGCCAGCTCCCACGACAGACCCGACGGCTATGGCTACACCTTC.

The chain links TRBV12-5 to TRBJ1-3, with a weak D call TRBD1 (6 bases). The CDR3 runs to 20 residues. CDR1 and CDR2 from the germline V gene are LGHNT and FRNRAP. V gave up 0 bases and J gave up 0 bases, with 21 bases separating them. CDR3 amino acids: CASGLVGAFSDRHSGNTIYF. For the CDR3, the DNA is TGTGCTAGTGGTTTGGTGGGGGCCTTCTCTGACAGGCACTCTGGAAACACCATATATTTT.

The rearrangement links TRBV6-1 to TRBJ1-3, with D tentatively TRBD1 (5 bases). This CDR3 has 13 residues. The germline CDR1 and CDR2 sequences are MNHNS and SASEGT. The V end lost 3 bases, the J end lost 2 bases, and 5 bases lay between the germline ends. The CDR3 sequence: CASSDRAGNTIYF. CDR3 DNA: TGTGCCAGCAGTGACAGGGCTGGAAACACCATATATTTT.

The CDR3 sequence is CASSVQGAGTGELFF. The CDR3 nucleotides are TGTGCCAGCAGCGTACAGGGGGCAGGCACCGGGGAGCTGTTTTTT. The V and J genes are TRBV9 and TRBJ2-2, with TRBD1 matching over 8 bases. CDR1 is SGDLS, CDR2 YYNGEE, per germline. The CDR3 has 15 residues. V lost 1 base, J lost 4 bases, and 3 bases stayed unmatched.

The chain couples TRBV6-6 to TRBJ2-7; possible D gene TRBD1, 5 bases. The germline V gene encodes CDR1 MNHNY and CDR2 SVGAGI (reference sequence). Deletions cut 2 bases from V and 2 bases from J, with 13 bases between. The CDR3 spans 15 residues. The CDR3 sequence: CASSYINRIPYEQYF. CDR3 sequence (DNA): TGTGCCAGCAGTTACATAAACAGGATTCCCTACGAGCAGTACTTC.

The chain has TRBV4-3 and TRBJ2-2, with 13 bases lining up with TRBD2. The CDR3 is 16 residues long. V dropped 1 base and J dropped 6; count of bases not matched to a gene: 2. Germline V CDR1 and CDR2: LGHNA, YSLEER. The CDR3 DNA reads as TGCGCCAGCAGCCAAGGACTAGCGGGGGGATCCGGGGAGCTGTTTTTT. Amino acids: CASSQGLAGGSGELFF.

The rearrangement joins TRBV20-1 to TRBJ2-3; maybe TRBD2 (5 bases). CDR1 and CDR2 (germline): DFQATT, SNEGSKA (reference sequence). Trimming removed 3 bases from V and 7 bases from J, with 8 bases in between. The CDR3 consists of 11 residues. The CDR3 nucleotides read TGCAGTGCTAGGGACTCCAATACGCAGTATTTT. It translates to CSARDSNTQYF.

CDR3 bases: TGTGCCAGCAGCTTAACCAGGGCAACCGGCTACACCTTC. It yields the protein CASSLTRATGYTF. The V gene is TRBV7-3, the J gene TRBJ1-2, with D tentatively TRBD1 (5 bases). CDR1 SGHTA and CDR2 FQGTGA come from the germline V gene. The germline V and J ends were trimmed by 0 bases and 8 bases, with 10 bases remaining between them. The CDR3 is made up of 13 amino acids.

The V gene is TRBV7-2, the J gene TRBJ2-5; 12 bases are shared with TRBD2. The CDR3 runs 17 residues. Per the germline V gene, CDR1 is SGHTA and CDR2 is FQGNSA. Germline trimming cut 1 base from V and 1 base from J; bases unmatched to any gene: 4. Here the CDR3 reads CASSLGLAGGPQETQYF. Here the CDR3 DNA reads TGTGCCAGCAGCTTAGGCCTAGCGGGGGGGCCCCAAGAGACCCAGTACTTC.